Shown below are 20 T cell receptor beta chains from a single sample sequenced in a study of response to subunit inactivated influenza vaccine. TCRdb ran MiXCR on the RT-PCR reads and lists one entry per CDR3 protein. The table lists around 790,000 distinct CDR3 sequences, 21% of them singletons. The sequencing here drew on PBMCs from blood, taken less than 6 days after vaccination. Source of these receptors: a man between 50 and 59 years old who received an inactivated influenza vaccine.

A few counts support this clonotype. This chain uses TRBV24-1 with TRBJ2-3; 10 bases match TRBD2. Germline CDR1 reads KGHDR; CDR2 reads SFDVKD. J lost 0 bases, V lost 7 bases, and 3 bases had no gene match. The CDR3 runs 15 residues. CDR3 DNA sequence: TGTGCCACCAGAGCGACTAGCGGGAGCACAGATACGCAGTATTTT. Translated, it gives CATRATSGSTDTQYF.

CDR3 sequence: CASSLVVGFRNTQYF. CDR3 coding DNA: TGTGCCAGCAGCCTCGTAGTGGGGTTTAGGAATACGCAGTATTTT. The chain couples TRBV7-2 to TRBJ2-3; D gene uncertain. This CDR3 comprises 15 residues. The germline V gene has CDR1 SGHTA and CDR2 FQGNSA. The germline V and J ends were trimmed by 5 bases and 7 bases, with 19 bases remaining between them.

At least ten counts were recorded for this clonotype. V usage is TRBV6-1 and J usage is TRBJ2-5, with 10 nucleotides matching TRBD2. The CDR3 loop spans 18 amino acids. Trimming removed 0 bases from V and 7 bases from J; junction bases left unmatched: 14. CDR1 and CDR2 (germline): MNHNS, SASEGT. This CDR3 reads CASSEALGTSAAGGTQYF. DNA for the CDR3: TGTGCCAGCAGTGAAGCGCTAGGGACTAGCGCAGCCGGGGGGACCCAGTACTTC.

This sequence joins TRBV5-1 and TRBJ1-1; D is undetermined. In germline, CDR1 is SGHRS, CDR2 YFSETQ. The CDR3 has 14 residues. Trimming took 4 bases from V and 0 from J, leaving 10 bases between them. The CDR3: CASSPLEMNTEAFF. The CDR3 coding sequence is TGCGCCAGCAGCCCGCTTGAGATGAACACTGAAGCTTTCTTT.

This clonotype was counted only a few times. This rearrangement joins TRBV18 to TRBJ2-5, with D tentatively TRBD1 (6 bases). CDR1 KGHSH and CDR2 LQKENI come from the germline V gene. The CDR3 is 14 residues long. Trimming pared 3 bases from V and 6 bases from J, leaving 14 bases between. The CDR3 protein is CASSPGHNGKTQYF. The CDR3 coding sequence is TGTGCCAGCTCACCGGGACATAATGGGAAGACCCAGTACTTC. The full variable domain, completed using reference TRBV18 and TRBJ2-5, is NAGVMQNPRHLVRRRGQEARLRCSPMKGHSHVYWYRQLPEEGLKFMVYLQKENIIDESGMPKERFSAEFPKEGPSILRIQQVVRGDSAAYFCASSPGHNGKTQYFGPGTRLLVL.

The chain employs TRBV3-1 and TRBJ1-5, with D uncertain. V lost 4 bases, J lost 4 bases, and 8 bases lay in between. The germline V gene encodes CDR1 LGHDT and CDR2 YNNKEL (reference sequence). The CDR3 runs 13 residues. The CDR3 spells CASSRRSNQPQHF. The CDR3 nucleotides are TGTGCCAGCAGCCGAAGGAGTAATCAGCCCCAGCATTTT.

This clonotype was found a few times. The gene calls are TRBV20-1 and TRBJ2-7; 7 bases line up with TRBD1. This CDR3 comprises 13 residues. V dropped 3 bases and J dropped 9; count of bases not matched to a gene: 11. Germline-derived CDR1 and CDR2 are DFQATT and SNEGSKA (reference sequence). The CDR3 DNA is TGCAGTGCTAGCGAGGGGACAGCCCTCGGGCAGTACTTC. This translates into CSASEGTALGQYF.

This clonotype was counted a few times. CDR3 loop: CASSKTGLGTDTQYF. The CDR3 coding sequence is TGTGCCAGCAGCAAAACAGGGTTGGGAACAGATACGCAGTATTTT. V usage is TRBV12-3 or TRBV12-4 and J usage is TRBJ2-3; tentatively, D is TRBD1 (6 bases). This CDR3 comprises 15 residues. The V and J ends lost 6 bases and 3 bases respectively, with 16 bases between them.

As to this clonotype: Germline is not matched at one junction end, which may reflect a read error. This chain joins TRBV12-3 or TRBV12-4 and TRBJ2-3; D unresolved. The CDR3 runs 14 residues. Here the CDR3 reads CASRAGLSTETQYF. In DNA, the CDR3 is TGTGCCAGCAGAGCAGGTTTAAGCACAGAGACGCAGTATTTT.

This clonotype was recorded a few times. The chain carries TRBV5-1 and TRBJ2-5; possible D gene TRBD1, 5 bases. CDR1 is SGHRS and CDR2 is YFSETQ in the germline V gene. The CDR3 runs to 14 residues. The V end lost 1 base, the J end lost 2 bases, and 9 bases lay between the germline ends. In nucleotides, the CDR3 is TGCGCCAGCAGCTTGATTACAGGTCAAGAGACCCAGTACTTC. Amino acids: CASSLITGQETQYF.

There are a few counts of this clonotype. The chain has TRBV28 and TRBJ2-1; D possibly matches TRBD1 or TRBD2 (7 bases each). The CDR3 runs 17 residues. Germline lookup yields CDR1 MDHEN and CDR2 SYDVKM. V shed 3 bases and J shed 8 bases, with 23 bases lying between them. The CDR3 coding sequence is TGTGCCAGCAGTTTGCACAATTCAGGGGGGGGGCGCCATGAGCAGTTCTTC. Encoded protein: CASSLHNSGGGRHEQFF.

This sequence joins TRBV12-3 or TRBV12-4 and TRBJ2-7; D not resolved. The CDR3 length is 12 residues. V lost 4 bases, J lost 1 base, and 5 bases lay in between. This CDR3 reads CASSWASYEQYF. CDR3 in DNA: TGTGCCAGCAGTTGGGCTTCCTACGAGCAGTACTTC.

This clonotype has more than one count but fewer than ten. The chain joins TRBV7-6 to TRBJ2-5; D is possibly TRBD2 (6 bases). The germline V and J ends were trimmed by 0 bases and 0 bases, with 11 bases remaining between them. CDR3 length: 16 residues. CDR1 is SGHVS and CDR2 is FNYEAQ in the germline V gene. The CDR3 loop is CASSLAWGDYQETQYF. Here the CDR3 DNA reads TGTGCCAGCAGCTTAGCGTGGGGGGACTACCAAGAGACCCAGTACTTC.

This chain uses TRBV27 with TRBJ2-1; 14 bases align to TRBD2. CDR1 and CDR2 (germline): MNHEY, SMNVEV (reference sequence). Trimming removed 5 bases from V and 3 bases from J; junction bases left unmatched: 6. There are 17 residues in the CDR3. The CDR3 DNA sequence: TGTGCCAGCAGTCCGGGACTAGCGGGAGTTGTCTACAATGAGCAGTTCTTC. Its translation is CASSPGLAGVVYNEQFF.

The sample holds a few counts of this clonotype. This chain links TRBV3-1 with TRBJ2-7; TRBD2 is a possible D gene (6 bases). This CDR3 comprises 13 residues. Germline CDR1 LGHDT, CDR2 YNNKEL (reference sequence). V lost 4 bases and J lost 9, with 16 bases in between. This CDR3 is CASSPRAAGRQYF. CDR3 in DNA: TGTGCCAGCAGCCCCCGAGCGGCGGGGAGGCAGTACTTC.

This clonotype came up a few times. V is TRBV5-5 and J is TRBJ1-5; 7 bases line up with TRBD1. V was clipped by 4 bases and J by 7 bases; unmatched bases: 17. Looked up from germline, CDR1 is SGHKS and CDR2 is YYEKEE (reference sequence). The CDR3 consists of 17 residues. CDR3 loop: CASSVGIRAKGQQPQHF. CDR3 DNA: TGTGCCAGCAGCGTAGGGATAAGGGCTAAGGGACAGCAGCCCCAGCATTTT.

This clonotype has ten or more counts. V is TRBV5-1 and J is TRBJ1-6; 7 nucleotides agree with TRBD1. Germline loops: CDR1 SGHRS, CDR2 YFSETQ. V gave up 1 base and J gave up 7 bases; unmatched junction bases: 5. The CDR3 is made up of 15 amino acids. The DNA of the CDR3 is TGCGCCAGCAGCTTGCCCGGGACAGAGAATTCACCCCTCCACTTT. This sequence encodes CASSLPGTENSPLHF. Full variable domain (outside the CDR3, taken from reference TRBV5-1 and TRBJ1-6): KAGVTQTPRYLIKTRGQQVTLSCSPISGHRSVSWYQQTPGQGLQFLFEYFSETQRNKGNFPGRFSGRQFSNSRSEMNVSTLELGDSALYLCASSLPGTENSPLHFGNGTRLTVT.

This clonotype appeared a few times. V usage is TRBV19 and J usage is TRBJ1-1, with D possibly matching TRBD1 (6 bases). The ends were cut back, 1 base at V and 1 base at J, with 10 bases in the middle. The CDR3 runs to 15 residues. The germline V gene has CDR1 LNHDA and CDR2 SQIVND (reference sequence). The CDR3 sequence: CASSIAARGNTEAFF. As DNA, the CDR3 is TGTGCCAGTAGTATAGCAGCCAGGGGGAACACTGAAGCTTTCTTT.

This clonotype was detected many times. The rearrangement uses TRBV10-3 and TRBJ2-7, with D maybe TRBD2 (5 bases). This CDR3 has 15 residues. In germline, CDR1 is ENHRY, CDR2 SYGVKD. Trimming left V 2 bases short and J 2 bases short, with 13 bases between. This chain's CDR3 is CAISEPDSPPYEQYF. For the CDR3, the DNA is TGTGCCATCAGTGAGCCGGACTCTCCACCCTACGAGCAGTACTTC.

J is TRBJ1-3 and V is TRBV6-5; D is ambiguous. With 2 bases removed from V and 1 base from J, the gap between germline ends came to 9 bases. Germline assignment: CDR1 MNHEY and CDR2 SVGAGI. This CDR3 has 15 amino acids. The CDR3 protein is CASSYKVGSGNTIYF. As DNA, the CDR3 is TGTGCCAGCAGTTACAAGGTGGGGTCTGGAAACACCATATATTTT.